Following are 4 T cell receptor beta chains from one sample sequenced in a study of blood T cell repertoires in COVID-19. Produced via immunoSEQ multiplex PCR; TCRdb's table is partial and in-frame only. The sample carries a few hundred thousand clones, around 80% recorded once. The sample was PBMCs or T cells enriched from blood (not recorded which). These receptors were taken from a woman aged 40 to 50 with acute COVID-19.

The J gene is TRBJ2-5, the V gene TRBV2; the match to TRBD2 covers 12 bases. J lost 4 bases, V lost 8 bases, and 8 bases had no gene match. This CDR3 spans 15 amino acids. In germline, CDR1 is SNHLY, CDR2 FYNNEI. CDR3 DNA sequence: TGTGCCAGCCCTAGCGGGAGGGCCGTCTCAGAGACCCAGTACTTC. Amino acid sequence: CASPSGRAVSETQYF.

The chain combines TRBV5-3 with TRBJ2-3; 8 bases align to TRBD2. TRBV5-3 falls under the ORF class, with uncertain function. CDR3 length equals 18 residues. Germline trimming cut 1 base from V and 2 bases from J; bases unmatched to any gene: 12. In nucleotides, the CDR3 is TGTGCCAGAAGCTTGAAAAGGCAAGCGGGGGAGTTCACAGATACGCAGTATTTT. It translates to CARSLKRQAGEFTDTQYF.

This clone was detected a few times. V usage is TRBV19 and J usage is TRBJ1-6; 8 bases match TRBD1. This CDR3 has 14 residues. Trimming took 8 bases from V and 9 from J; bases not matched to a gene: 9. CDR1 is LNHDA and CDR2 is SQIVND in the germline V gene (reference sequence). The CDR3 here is CASENRGMGSPLHF. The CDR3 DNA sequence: TGTGCCAGTGAGAACAGGGGGATGGGTTCACCCCTCCACTTT.

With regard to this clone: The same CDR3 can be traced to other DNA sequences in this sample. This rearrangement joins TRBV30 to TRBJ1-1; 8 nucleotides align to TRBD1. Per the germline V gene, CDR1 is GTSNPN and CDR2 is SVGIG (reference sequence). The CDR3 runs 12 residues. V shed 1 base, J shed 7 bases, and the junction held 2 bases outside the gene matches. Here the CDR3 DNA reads TGTGCCTGGAGTGGACAGGGGTTTGAAGCTTTCTTT. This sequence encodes CAWSGQGFEAFF.